This T cell receptor beta chain was retrieved from a study of blood T cell repertoires in COVID-19. Background on the study: Acute-phase and convalescent COVID-19 samples originated in the United States, Italy and Spain. The analysed material was cDNA or gDNA that came from T cells, B-cell-depleted T cells, or PBMCs.

Original handling: Nucleated cell number was recorded as an estimate derived from reference gene primer amplification. Sequencing was performed with immunoSEQ multiplex PCR; in TCRdb, only in-frame clones are kept and a portion is missing. V and J calls and clone size are as listed in that table; D and trimming were resolved from the DNA. The sample carries approximately 210,000 clones, 82% recorded once. Trimming removed 0 bases from V and 1 base from J; junction bases left unmatched: 16. The germline CDR1 and CDR2 sequences are SGHDN and FVKESK. The CDR3 totals 20 residues. This chain connects TRBV14 to TRBJ1-1; 8 bases agree with TRBD1. The receptor was isolated from a woman aged 40 to 55 with acute or convalescent COVID-19. Sequencing was done on a sample of peripheral blood. CDR3 DNA sequence: TGTGCCAGCAGCCAAGAACAGCTTTGGAGACAGGGGATGGGGAACACTGAAGCTTTCTTT. It specifies CASSQEQLWRQGMGNTEAFF.